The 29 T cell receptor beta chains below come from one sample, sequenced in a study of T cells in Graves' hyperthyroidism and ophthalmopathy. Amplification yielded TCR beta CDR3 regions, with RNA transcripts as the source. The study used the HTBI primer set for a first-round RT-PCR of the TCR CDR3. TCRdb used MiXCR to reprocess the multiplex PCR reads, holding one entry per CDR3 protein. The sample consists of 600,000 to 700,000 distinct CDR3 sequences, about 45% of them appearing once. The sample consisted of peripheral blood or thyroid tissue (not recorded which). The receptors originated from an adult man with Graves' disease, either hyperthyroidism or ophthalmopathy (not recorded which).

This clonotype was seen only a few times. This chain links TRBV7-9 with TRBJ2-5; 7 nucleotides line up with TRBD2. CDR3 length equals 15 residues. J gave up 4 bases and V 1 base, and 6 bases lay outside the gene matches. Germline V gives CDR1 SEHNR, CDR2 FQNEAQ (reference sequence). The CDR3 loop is CASSLGGLWTETQYF. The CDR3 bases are TGTGCCAGCAGCTTAGGGGGACTATGGACAGAGACCCAGTACTTC.

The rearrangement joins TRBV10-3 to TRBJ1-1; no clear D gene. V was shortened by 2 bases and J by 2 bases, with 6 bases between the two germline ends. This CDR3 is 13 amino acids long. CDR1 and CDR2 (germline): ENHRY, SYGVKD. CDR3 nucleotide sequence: TGTGCCATCAGTGAGGGGGAAAACACTGAAGCTTTCTTT. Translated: CAISEGENTEAFF.

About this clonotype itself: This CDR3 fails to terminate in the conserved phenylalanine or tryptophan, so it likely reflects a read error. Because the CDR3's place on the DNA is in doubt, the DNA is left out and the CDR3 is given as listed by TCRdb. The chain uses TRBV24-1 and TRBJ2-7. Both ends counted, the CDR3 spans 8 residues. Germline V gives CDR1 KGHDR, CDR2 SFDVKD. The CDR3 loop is CATSDNSL.

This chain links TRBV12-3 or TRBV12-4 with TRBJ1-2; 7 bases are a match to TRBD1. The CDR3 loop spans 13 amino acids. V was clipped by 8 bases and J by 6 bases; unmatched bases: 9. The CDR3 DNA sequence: TGTGCCAGCGAGTTAGGAGGGGGCGATGGCTACACCTTC. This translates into CASELGGGDGYTF.

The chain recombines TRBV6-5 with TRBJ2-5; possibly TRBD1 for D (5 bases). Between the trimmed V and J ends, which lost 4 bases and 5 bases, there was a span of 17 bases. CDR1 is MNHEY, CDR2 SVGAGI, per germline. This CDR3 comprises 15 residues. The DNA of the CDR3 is TGTGCCAGCAGTTCCCCAACTTCGACAGTCGAGACCCAGTACTTC. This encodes CASSSPTSTVETQYF.

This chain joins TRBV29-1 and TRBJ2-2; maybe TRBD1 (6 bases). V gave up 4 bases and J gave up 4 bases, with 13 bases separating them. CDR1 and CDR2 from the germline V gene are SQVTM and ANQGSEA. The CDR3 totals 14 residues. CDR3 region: CSVGAGDTTGELFF. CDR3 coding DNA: TGCAGCGTTGGGGCAGGGGATACCACCGGGGAGCTGTTTTTT.

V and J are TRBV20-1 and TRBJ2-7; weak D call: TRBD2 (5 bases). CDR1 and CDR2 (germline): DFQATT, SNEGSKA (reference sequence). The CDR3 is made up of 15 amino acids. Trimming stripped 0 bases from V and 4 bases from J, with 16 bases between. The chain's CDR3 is CSARDGQLDHYEQYF. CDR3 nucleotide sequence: TGCAGTGCTAGAGATGGTCAACTAGACCATTACGAGCAGTACTTC.

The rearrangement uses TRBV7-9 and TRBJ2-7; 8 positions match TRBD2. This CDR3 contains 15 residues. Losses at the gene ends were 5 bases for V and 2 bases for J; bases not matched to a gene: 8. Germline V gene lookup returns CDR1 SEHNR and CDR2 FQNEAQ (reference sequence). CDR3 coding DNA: TGTGCCAGCAGCCAACTTAGCGGGACCCCCTACGAGCAGTACTTC. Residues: CASSQLSGTPYEQYF.

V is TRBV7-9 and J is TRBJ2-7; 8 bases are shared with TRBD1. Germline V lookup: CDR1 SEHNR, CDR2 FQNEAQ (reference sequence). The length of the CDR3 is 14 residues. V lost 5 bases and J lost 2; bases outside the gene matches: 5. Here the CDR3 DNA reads TGTGCCAGCAGCCCGGACAGGGAAACCTACGAGCAGTACTTC. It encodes CASSPDRETYEQYF.

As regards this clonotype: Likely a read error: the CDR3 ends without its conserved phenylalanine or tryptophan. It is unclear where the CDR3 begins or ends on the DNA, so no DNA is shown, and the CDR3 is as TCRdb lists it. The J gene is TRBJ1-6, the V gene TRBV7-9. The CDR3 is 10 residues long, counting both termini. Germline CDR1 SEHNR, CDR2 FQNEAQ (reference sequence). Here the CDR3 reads CASSSGAANY.

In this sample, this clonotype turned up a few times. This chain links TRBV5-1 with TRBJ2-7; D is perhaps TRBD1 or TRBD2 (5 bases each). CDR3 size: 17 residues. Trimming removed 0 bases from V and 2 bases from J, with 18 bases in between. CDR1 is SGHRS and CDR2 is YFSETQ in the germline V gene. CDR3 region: CASSLGRFRDQTYEQYF. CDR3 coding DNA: TGCGCCAGCAGCTTGGGCCGCTTCCGGGACCAGACCTACGAGCAGTACTTC.

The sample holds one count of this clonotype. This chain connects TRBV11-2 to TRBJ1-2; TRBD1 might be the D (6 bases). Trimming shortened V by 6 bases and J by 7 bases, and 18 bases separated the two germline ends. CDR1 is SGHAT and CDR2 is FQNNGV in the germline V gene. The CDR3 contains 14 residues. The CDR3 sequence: CASRDQGGFGGYTF. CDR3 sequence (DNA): TGTGCCAGCAGAGATCAAGGGGGTTTTGGTGGCTACACCTTC.

The CDR3 nucleotides are TGTGCCAGCAGTGATCGGGGCATCCGAGGTGATGAAAAACTGTTTTTT. It yields the protein CASSDRGIRGDEKLFF. The V gene is TRBV6-5, the J gene TRBJ1-4, with D tentatively TRBD1 (5 bases). CDR1 is MNHEY and CDR2 is SVGAGI in the germline V gene. The CDR3 length is 16 residues. With 5 bases removed from V and 6 bases from J, the gap between germline ends came to 19 bases.

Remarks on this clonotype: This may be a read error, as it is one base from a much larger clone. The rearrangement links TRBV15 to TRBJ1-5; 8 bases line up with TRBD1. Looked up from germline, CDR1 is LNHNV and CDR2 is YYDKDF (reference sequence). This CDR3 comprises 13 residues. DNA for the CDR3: TGTGCCACCAGCAACAGGGGGGGTCAGCCCCCGCATTTT. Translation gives CATSNRGGQPPHF.

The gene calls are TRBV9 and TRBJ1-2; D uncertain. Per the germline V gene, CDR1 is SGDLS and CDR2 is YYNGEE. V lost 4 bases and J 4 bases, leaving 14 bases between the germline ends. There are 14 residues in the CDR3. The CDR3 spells CASSSPRGVYGYTF. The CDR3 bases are TGTGCCAGCAGCTCACCCCGCGGGGTCTATGGCTACACCTTC.

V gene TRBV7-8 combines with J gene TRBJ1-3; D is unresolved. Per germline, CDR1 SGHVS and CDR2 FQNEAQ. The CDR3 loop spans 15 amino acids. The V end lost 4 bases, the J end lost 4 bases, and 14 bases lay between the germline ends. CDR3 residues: CASSSYRMGGNTIYF. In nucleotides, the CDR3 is TGTGCCAGCAGCTCCTACCGAATGGGGGGAAACACCATATATTTT.

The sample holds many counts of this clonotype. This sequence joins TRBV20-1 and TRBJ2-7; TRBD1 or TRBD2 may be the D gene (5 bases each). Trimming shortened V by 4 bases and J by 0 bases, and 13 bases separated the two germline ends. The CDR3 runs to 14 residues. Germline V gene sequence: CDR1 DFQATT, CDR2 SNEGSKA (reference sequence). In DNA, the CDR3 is TGCAGTGCTACCAGCAGGGAGAGCTCCTACGAGCAGTACTTC. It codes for CSATSRESSYEQYF.

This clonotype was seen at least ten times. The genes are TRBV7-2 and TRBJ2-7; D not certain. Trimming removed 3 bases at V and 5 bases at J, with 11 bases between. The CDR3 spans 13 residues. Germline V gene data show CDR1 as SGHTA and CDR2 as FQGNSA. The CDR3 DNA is TGTGCCAGCAGCTTGGTCACCCGGGACGAGCAGTACTTC. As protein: CASSLVTRDEQYF. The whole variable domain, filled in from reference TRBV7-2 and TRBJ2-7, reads GAGVSQSPSNKVTEKGKDVELRCDPISGHTALYWYRQSLGQGLEFLIYFQGNSAPDKSGLPSDRFSAERTGGSVSTLTIQRTQQEDSAVYLCASSLVTRDEQYFGPGTRLTVT.

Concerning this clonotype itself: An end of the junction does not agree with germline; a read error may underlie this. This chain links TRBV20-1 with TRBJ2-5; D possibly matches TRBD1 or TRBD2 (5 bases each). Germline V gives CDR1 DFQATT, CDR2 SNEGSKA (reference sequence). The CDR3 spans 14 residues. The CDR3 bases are TGCAGTGCTAGTTTTGACAGAGGGGCAGAGACCCAGAACTTC. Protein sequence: CSASFDRGAETQNF.

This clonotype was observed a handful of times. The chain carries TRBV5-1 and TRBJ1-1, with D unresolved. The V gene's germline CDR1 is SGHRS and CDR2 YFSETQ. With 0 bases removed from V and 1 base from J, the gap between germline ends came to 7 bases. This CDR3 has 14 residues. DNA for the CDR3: TGCGCCAGCAGCTTGGATCATAAGAACACTGAAGCTTTCTTT. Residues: CASSLDHKNTEAFF.

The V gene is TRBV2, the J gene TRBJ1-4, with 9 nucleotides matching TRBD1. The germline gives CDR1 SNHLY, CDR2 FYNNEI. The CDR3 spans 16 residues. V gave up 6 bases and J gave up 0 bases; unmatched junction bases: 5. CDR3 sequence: CASSDRGSATNEKLFF. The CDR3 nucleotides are TGTGCCAGCAGCGACAGGGGGTCCGCAACTAATGAAAAACTGTTTTTT.

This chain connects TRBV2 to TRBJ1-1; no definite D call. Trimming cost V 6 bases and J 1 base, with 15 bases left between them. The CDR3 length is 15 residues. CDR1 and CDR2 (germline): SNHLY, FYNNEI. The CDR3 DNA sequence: TGTGCCAGCAGCGGTGGAGGACGGGAGAACACTGAAGCTTTCTTT. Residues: CASSGGGRENTEAFF.

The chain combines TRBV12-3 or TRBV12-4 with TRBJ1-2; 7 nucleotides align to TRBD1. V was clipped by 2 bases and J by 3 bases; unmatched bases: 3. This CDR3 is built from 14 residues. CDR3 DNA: TGTGCCAGCAGTTTAAATCAGGGGGACTATGGCTACACCTTC. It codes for CASSLNQGDYGYTF.

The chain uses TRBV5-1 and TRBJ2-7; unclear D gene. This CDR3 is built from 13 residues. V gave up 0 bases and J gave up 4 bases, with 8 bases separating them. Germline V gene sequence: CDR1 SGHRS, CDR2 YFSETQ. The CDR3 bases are TGCGCCAGCAGCTTGGCCGTGGAGTACGAGCAGTACTTC. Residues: CASSLAVEYEQYF.

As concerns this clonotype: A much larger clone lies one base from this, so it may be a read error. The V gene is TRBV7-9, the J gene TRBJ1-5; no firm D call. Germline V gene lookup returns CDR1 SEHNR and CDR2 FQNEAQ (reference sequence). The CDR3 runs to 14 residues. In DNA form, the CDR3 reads TGTGCCGGCAGCTTAGGTGGGGATGGTCAGCCCCAGCATTTT. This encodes CAGSLGGDGQPQHF.

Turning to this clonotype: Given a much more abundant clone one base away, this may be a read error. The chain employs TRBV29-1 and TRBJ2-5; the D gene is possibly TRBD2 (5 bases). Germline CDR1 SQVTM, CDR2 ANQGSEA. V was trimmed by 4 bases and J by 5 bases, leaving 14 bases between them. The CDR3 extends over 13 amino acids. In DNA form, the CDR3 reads TGCAGCGTTGCAGAAAATAGCGCCGAGACCCAGTACTTC. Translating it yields CSVAENSAETQYF.

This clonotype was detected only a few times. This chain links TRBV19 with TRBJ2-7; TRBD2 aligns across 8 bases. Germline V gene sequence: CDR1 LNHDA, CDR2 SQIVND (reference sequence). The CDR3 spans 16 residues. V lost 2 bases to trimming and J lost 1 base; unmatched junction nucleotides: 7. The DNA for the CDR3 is TGTGCCAGTAGTATACGGAGCGGGAGTGGGTCCTACGAGCAGTACTTC. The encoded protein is CASSIRSGSGSYEQYF.

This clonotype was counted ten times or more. This CDR3 reads CSVATGAANYGYTF. CDR3 in DNA: TGCAGCGTGGCGACAGGGGCCGCTAACTATGGCTACACCTTC. J is TRBJ1-2 and V is TRBV29-1; 8 positions match TRBD1. Germline CDR1 and CDR2: SQVTM and ANQGSEA. V shed 6 bases and J 0 bases; nucleotides not matched to a gene: 6. CDR3 length: 14 residues.

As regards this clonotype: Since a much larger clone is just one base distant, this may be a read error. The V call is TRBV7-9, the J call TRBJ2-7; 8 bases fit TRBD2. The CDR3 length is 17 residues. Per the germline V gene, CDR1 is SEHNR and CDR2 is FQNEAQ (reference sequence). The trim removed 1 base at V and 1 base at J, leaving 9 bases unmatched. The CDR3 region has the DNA TGTGCCAGCAGCTTAGATGGCCAGCGGGGGTCTTCCTACGAGCAGTACTTC. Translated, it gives CASSLDGQRGSSYEQYF.